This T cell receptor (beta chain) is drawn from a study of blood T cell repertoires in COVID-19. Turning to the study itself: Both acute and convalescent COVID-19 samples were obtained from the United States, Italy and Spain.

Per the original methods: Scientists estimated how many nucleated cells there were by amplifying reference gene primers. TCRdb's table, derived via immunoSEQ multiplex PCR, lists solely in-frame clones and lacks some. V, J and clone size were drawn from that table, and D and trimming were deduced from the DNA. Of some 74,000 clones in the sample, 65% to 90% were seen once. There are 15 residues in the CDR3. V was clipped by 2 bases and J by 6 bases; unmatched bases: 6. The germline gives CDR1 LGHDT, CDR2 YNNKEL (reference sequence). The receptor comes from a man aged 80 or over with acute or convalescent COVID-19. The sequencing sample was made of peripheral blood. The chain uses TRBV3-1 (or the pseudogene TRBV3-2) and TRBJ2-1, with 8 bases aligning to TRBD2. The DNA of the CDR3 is TGTGCCAGCAGCCAAAAAGCGGGAGTCGTCAATGAGCAGTTCTTC. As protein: CASSQKAGVVNEQFF.